This T cell receptor beta chain was sequenced in a study of response to subunit inactivated influenza vaccine. Findings and limits, study-wide: Researchers suggested that each seasonal influenza vaccination recruits few new T cells.

Trimming removed 1 base at V and 5 bases at J, with 13 bases between. The CDR3 has 15 amino acids. Germline assignment: CDR1 LNHNV and CDR2 YYDKDF (reference sequence). TCRdb redid the calling of the RT-PCR reads with MiXCR, one entry per CDR3 protein. The sample yields some 640,000 distinct CDR3 sequences, around 13% seen once. This clonotype was detected only a few times. Its antigen is as yet unknown. The clonotype was recovered from a man in his forties or fifties who received an inactivated influenza vaccine. Sequences were derived from PBMCs from blood, sampled roughly 15 days before vaccination. The chain uses TRBV15 and TRBJ2-3, with a possible D match to TRBD2 (6 bases). In DNA form, the CDR3 reads TGTGCCACCAGCAGAGGAGGAGGGTATGAAGATACGCAGTATTTT. It is translated as CATSRGGGYEDTQYF.